The TCR beta chain described here comes from a study of Ad26.COV2.S vaccination and SARS-CoV-2 variants. Findings and limits, study-wide: With respect to non-spike TCR breadth, vaccine and placebo recipients were similar.

The treatment was: some 19 received Ad26.COV2.S at low or high dose, single or two shots; about 5 received placebo; per-sample allocation not given. Collection of samples fell on day 63 after the first vaccine or placebo injection. Note on this clone: Its antigen remains unidentified.

Data came from immunoSEQ multiplex PCR; TCRdb stores just in-frame clones and leaves some out. The sample carries approximately 250,000 clones, around 85% recorded once. The J segment lost 12 bases and the V segment lost 5 bases, leaving 18 bases of the junction unmatched. The CDR3 is made up of 17 amino acids. The germline gives CDR1 SGHAT, CDR2 FQNNGV. The TCR was taken from a person aged 18-60 years who received the Ad26.COV2.S COVID-19 vaccine or a placebo. The genes are TRBV11-2 and TRBJ2-5; the match to TRBD2 covers 13 bases. Sequencing used peripheral blood, obtained in a trial of Ad26.COV2.S vaccine versus placebo. CDR3 nucleotide sequence: TGTGCCAGCAGCCCCCGACTAGCGGGGGGACTTCAGCTAAATAAGTACTTC. It codes for CASSPRLAGGLQLNKYF.